This entry lists 8 T cell receptor beta chains sequenced from one sample in a study of blood T cell repertoires in COVID-19 (dated by TCRdb to 2018 to 2021). The method was the immunoSEQ multiplex PCR assay. TCRdb took over this immuneACCESS table, retaining in-frame rearrangements with V and J assigned. Such tables are incomplete; in checked studies, under half of the missing clones stem from an unresolved V gene, and the remainder is unexplained. Here the sample has around 60,000 clones; 65% to 90% occur a single time. The top ten clones comprise roughly 10% of the sample. Sequencing used peripheral blood. Every receptor here comes from a man between 45 and 60 years old with COVID-19, enrolled during active disease.

The chain joins TRBV5-4 to TRBJ2-3, with 9 bases fitting TRBD2. CDR1 SGHNT and CDR2 YYREEE come from the germline V gene (reference sequence). This CDR3 has 18 residues. V was pared by 4 bases and J by 2 bases, with 14 bases of the junction left unmatched. The CDR3 nucleotides are TGTGCCAGCAGCGCCCGGAGGGGGCGGGGGGGTCCCACAGATACGCAGTATTTT. Its protein product is CASSARRGRGGPTDTQYF.

The chain links TRBV5-4 to TRBJ2-1; weak D call: TRBD1 (5 bases). Germline CDR1 is SGHNT and CDR2 is YYREEE (reference sequence). This CDR3 is built from 15 residues. Trimming shortened V by 2 bases and J by 10 bases, and 19 bases separated the two germline ends. The CDR3 nucleotides are TGTGCCAGCAGCTTTAGACGCCTAAGGGGTCGGGAGCAGTTCTTC. Amino acid sequence: CASSFRRLRGREQFF.

The chain has TRBV28 and TRBJ1-4; 9 bases map to TRBD1. Trimming removed 3 bases from V and 14 bases from J; junction bases left unmatched: 13. CDR1 and CDR2 from the germline V gene are MDHEN and SYDVKM. The CDR3 consists of 15 residues. The CDR3 protein is CASSFRDRENLGLFF. The CDR3 nucleotides are TGTGCCAGCAGTTTTCGGGACAGGGAAAATCTGGGGCTGTTTTTT.

The chain recombines TRBV6-5 with TRBJ2-1, with D maybe TRBD2 (7 bases). Germline assignment: CDR1 MNHEY and CDR2 SVGAGI. CDR3 length: 15 residues. The V gene lost 8 bases and the J gene lost 6 bases, with 20 bases spanning the gap. For the CDR3, the DNA is TGTGCCAGCTCCCACAGGGAGGGCCGTGGCAATGAGCAGTTCTTC. It encodes CASSHREGRGNEQFF.

The chain carries TRBV28 and TRBJ2-7; TRBD1 aligns across 7 bases. The CDR3 is made up of 15 amino acids. V gave up 4 bases and J gave up 0 bases; unmatched junction bases: 6. Germline V gene sequence: CDR1 MDHEN, CDR2 SYDVKM. The CDR3 DNA follows: TGTGCCAGCAGTTCTGGGACAGTTCTCTCCTACGAGCAGTACTTC. Encoded protein: CASSSGTVLSYEQYF.

The rearrangement uses TRBV18 and TRBJ1-4; D is uncertain. V was clipped by 2 bases and J by 0 bases, with 4 bases between them. Per the germline V gene, CDR1 is KGHSH and CDR2 is LQKENI. There are 14 residues in the CDR3. CDR3 DNA: TGTGCCAGCTCACCAAGCGCAACTAATGAAAAACTGTTTTTT. Translating gives CASSPSATNEKLFF.

The J gene is TRBJ2-6, the V gene TRBV11-2; 7 bases line up with TRBD1. V shed 4 bases, J shed 4 bases, and the junction held 10 bases outside the gene matches. The germline gives CDR1 SGHAT, CDR2 FQNNGV. CDR3 length: 17 amino acids. CDR3 amino acids: CASSSPYRGLGANVLTF. CDR3 nucleotide sequence: TGTGCCAGCAGCTCACCTTACAGGGGTCTCGGGGCCAACGTCCTGACTTTC.

The gene calls are TRBV7-9 and TRBJ1-1; TRBD1 is a possible D gene (6 bases). The V and J ends lost 1 base and 11 bases respectively, with 14 bases between them. The CDR3 is 13 residues long. Per germline, CDR1 SEHNR and CDR2 FQNEAQ (reference sequence). CDR3 amino acids: CASSLGGGSRAFF. The CDR3 DNA is TGTGCCAGCAGCTTAGGGGGGGGCTCTCGGGCTTTCTTT.